This entry concerns a single T cell receptor beta chain. The data originate from a study of control samples from healthy donors and cancer patients. Germline V CDR1 and CDR2: SGHRS, YFSETQ. Deletions cut 2 bases from V and 7 bases from J, with 12 bases between. The CDR3 is made up of 14 amino acids. This table comes from immunoSEQ multiplex PCR, and its TCRdb copy is limited to in-frame clones, with some not included. The table includes thousands of clones, roughly 90% detected once. V and J are TRBV5-1 and TRBJ2-2, with D possibly matching TRBD1 (6 bases). The source of this sequence is a man aged 55 to 69 with colorectal cancer. Sequencing was carried out using PBMCs. CDR3 bases: TGCGCCAGCAGCTTTCGACAGGTTCGCGGGGAGCTGTTTTTT. This translates into CASSFRQVRGELFF.